The 32 T cell receptor beta chains given below trace back to one sample, sequenced in a study of cytomegalovirus exposure and HLA in healthy donors. The PCR was carried out with 60 Vbeta primers and 13 Jbeta primers. The protocol was immunoSEQ multiplex PCR, while the TCRdb copy is restricted to in-frame clones and leaves out a portion. The table lists about 110,000 clones, over 70% of them singletons. The sample comprised PBMCs. The receptors were sampled from a boy aged 5-17 years in good health and CMV-seronegative.

This chain joins TRBV2 and TRBJ2-6, with a possible D match to TRBD1 (6 bases). The germline CDR1 and CDR2 sequences are SNHLY and FYNNEI. The CDR3 is 14 residues long. Trimming cost V 6 bases and J 1 base, with 7 bases left between them. The CDR3: CASSDRSGANVLTF. As DNA, the CDR3 is TGTGCCAGCAGCGACAGGTCTGGGGCCAACGTCCTGACTTTC.

The chain joins TRBV5-4 to TRBJ1-1; TRBD1 matches at 7 bases. Per the germline V gene, CDR1 is SGHNT and CDR2 is YYREEE (reference sequence). Trimming removed 3 bases from V and 1 base from J; junction bases left unmatched: 6. CDR3 size: 15 residues. CDR3 loop: CASSWGDSRNTEAFF. In DNA, the CDR3 is TGTGCCAGCAGCTGGGGGGACAGCCGGAACACTGAAGCTTTCTTT.

This chain joins TRBV30 and TRBJ2-7; 12 bases fit TRBD2. The CDR3 extends over 14 amino acids. The junction had 6 bases not matched to a gene; V was cut back by 7 bases and J by 2 bases. CDR1 is GTSNPN, CDR2 SVGIG, per germline (reference sequence). The CDR3 nucleotides read TGTGCCTCGACAACTAGCGGGAGGACCTACGAGCAGTACTTC. It encodes CASTTSGRTYEQYF.

The chain uses TRBV5-4 and TRBJ2-3; 13 nucleotides line up with TRBD2. CDR3 size: 17 residues. CDR1 and CDR2 from the germline V gene are SGHNT and YYREEE (reference sequence). Trimming at V came to 3 bases and at J to 3 bases, leaving 7 bases not matched to a gene. The CDR3 DNA is TGTGCCAGCAGCTACCGACTAGCGGGAGGCCTGACAGATACGCAGTATTTT. It codes for CASSYRLAGGLTDTQYF.

CDR3 protein: CASSYSSGAGQPQHF. The CDR3, as DNA: TGTGCCAGCAGTTACTCGAGCGGAGCCGGACAGCCCCAGCATTTT. The genes are TRBV6-5 and TRBJ1-5, with D unclear. V dropped 0 bases and J dropped 7 bases, with 13 bases sitting between them. The CDR3 covers 15 residues. Germline CDR1 and CDR2: MNHEY and SVGAGI.

The chain employs TRBV29-1 and TRBJ2-3; 8 bases map to TRBD2. After removal of 4 bases from V and 5 bases from J, the junction contained 8 bases not matched to a gene. CDR3 size: 14 residues. Germline CDR1 SQVTM, CDR2 ANQGSEA. CDR3: CSVVEAGAVDTQYF. For the CDR3, the DNA is TGCAGCGTTGTTGAAGCGGGAGCGGTAGATACGCAGTATTTT.

The V call is TRBV6-5, the J call TRBJ1-2; D might be TRBD1 (6 bases). The CDR3 contains 12 residues. Germline CDR1 reads MNHEY; CDR2 reads SVGAGI. V lost 8 bases and J 1 base, leaving 8 bases between the germline ends. The CDR3 DNA is TGTGCCAGCCGGACAGTTAACTATGGCTACACCTTC. This translates into CASRTVNYGYTF.

The V and J genes are TRBV27 and TRBJ2-2, with TRBD1 as a possible D gene (5 bases). Per germline, CDR1 MNHEY and CDR2 SMNVEV (reference sequence). V lost 3 bases and J lost 5, with 13 bases in between. This CDR3 is 15 amino acids long. The CDR3 loop is CASSFTAGKTGELFF. The DNA for the CDR3 is TGTGCCAGCAGTTTTACGGCAGGGAAGACCGGGGAGCTGTTTTTT.

This chain links TRBV30 with TRBJ1-2, with D possibly TRBD1 on 6 matching bases. Germline-derived CDR1 and CDR2 are GTSNPN and SVGIG (reference sequence). The germline V and J ends were trimmed by 4 bases and 4 bases, with 13 bases remaining between them. The CDR3 has 13 amino acids. The chain's CDR3 is CAWNQGGGYGYTF. CDR3 nucleotide sequence: TGTGCCTGGAACCAGGGAGGGGGCTATGGCTACACCTTC.

The chain employs TRBV6-5 and TRBJ2-6; D is uncertain. V lost 8 bases and J 2 bases, leaving 7 bases between the germline ends. The CDR3 is 13 amino acids. In germline, CDR1 is MNHEY, CDR2 SVGAGI. In DNA, the CDR3 is TGTGCCAGCCTGGAGACTGGGGCCAACGTCCTGACTTTC. As protein: CASLETGANVLTF.

This clone turned up a few times. V and J are TRBV30 and TRBJ1-3, with D hard to call. V was pared by 2 bases and J by 0 bases, with 8 bases between. CDR1 is GTSNPN and CDR2 is SVGIG in the germline V gene (reference sequence). This CDR3 region has 14 residues. This chain's CDR3 is CAWSNSYSGNTIYF. CDR3 sequence (DNA): TGTGCCTGGAGTAACAGTTACTCTGGAAACACCATATATTTT.

The chain links TRBV27 to TRBJ1-1; the D gene is possibly TRBD1 (6 bases). This CDR3 comprises 14 residues. CDR1 and CDR2 (germline): MNHEY, SMNVEV (reference sequence). V was shortened by 6 bases and J by 1 base, with 12 bases between the two germline ends. The CDR3 DNA follows: TGTGCCAGCAGGCCCCTGGGACAGAACACTGAAGCTTTCTTT. It codes for CASRPLGQNTEAFF.

CDR3 in amino acids: CASSQQGNEQFF. In DNA form, the CDR3 reads TGTGCCAGCAGCCAACAGGGCAATGAGCAGTTCTTC. V and J are TRBV7-9 and TRBJ2-1, with D possibly matching TRBD1 (6 bases). Trimming cost V 5 bases and J 6 bases, with 8 bases left between them. The CDR3 contains 12 residues. CDR1 and CDR2 (germline): SEHNR, FQNEAQ (reference sequence).

The V and J genes are TRBV30 and TRBJ1-3; D not resolved. Germline lookup yields CDR1 GTSNPN and CDR2 SVGIG (reference sequence). The CDR3 consists of 15 residues. Trimming pared 0 bases from V and 4 bases from J, leaving 13 bases between. CDR3 sequence (DNA): TGTGCCTGGAGTGTACGCCCTGGAGCAGGAAACACCATATATTTT. This encodes CAWSVRPGAGNTIYF.

In regard to this clone: One end of the junction is discordant with germline, which a read error may explain. The chain combines TRBV4-2 with TRBJ2-7; 14 bases agree with TRBD2. The CDR3 spans 15 residues. CDR1 and CDR2 from the germline V gene are LGHNA and YNFKEQ. CDR3 residues: CVSSAGTSGSKEQYF. DNA of the CDR3: TGTGTCAGCAGCGCCGGGACTAGCGGGAGTAAGGAGCAGTACTTC.

The V call is TRBV19, the J call TRBJ1-4; the D gene is possibly TRBD1 (5 bases). Per germline, CDR1 LNHDA and CDR2 SQIVND (reference sequence). The CDR3 consists of 14 residues. V lost 9 bases, J lost 8 bases, and 19 bases lay in between. The chain's CDR3 is CASTTRWKGEKLFF. CDR3 DNA: TGTGCCAGCACGACTCGGTGGAAGGGGGAAAAACTGTTTTTT. The full variable domain, rest sourced from reference TRBV19 and TRBJ1-4, is DGGITQSPKYLFRKEGQNVTLSCEQNLNHDAMYWYRQDPGQGLRLIYYSQIVNDFQKGDIAEGYSVSREKKESFPLTVTSAQKNPTAFYLCASTTRWKGEKLFFGSGTQLSVL.

The gene calls are TRBV30 and TRBJ2-3; 11 bases match TRBD2. The trim removed 1 base at V and 3 bases at J, leaving 3 bases unmatched. The V gene's germline CDR1 is GTSNPN and CDR2 SVGIG (reference sequence). The CDR3 runs 15 residues. DNA for the CDR3: TGTGCCTGGAGTGGTACTAGCGGGAGAACAGATACGCAGTATTTT. Translated: CAWSGTSGRTDTQYF.

In its sample, this clone was seen a few times. The chain joins TRBV4-3 to TRBJ2-7; 7 bases agree with TRBD1. V was pared by 0 bases and J by 3 bases, with 8 bases of the junction left unmatched. Germline V gene lookup returns CDR1 LGHNA and CDR2 YSLEER. The CDR3 is 16 residues long. CDR3 sequence: CASSQDRGRLGYEQYF. The CDR3 bases are TGCGCCAGCAGCCAAGATAGGGGGCGCCTGGGCTACGAGCAGTACTTC.

The chain combines TRBV15 with TRBJ1-5; a possible D gene is TRBD1 (5 bases). V was shortened by 0 bases and J by 6 bases, with 12 bases between the two germline ends. Per the germline V gene, CDR1 is LNHNV and CDR2 is YYDKDF (reference sequence). There are 15 residues in the CDR3. The CDR3 nucleotides are TGTGCCACCAGCAGAGATCCTTTAAGGGGTCAGCCCCAGCATTTT. This translates into CATSRDPLRGQPQHF. Variable domain in full (rest from reference TRBV15 and TRBJ1-5): DAMVIQNPRYQVTQFGKPVTLSCSQTLNHNVMYWYQQKSSQAPKLLFHYYDKDFNNEADTPDNFQSRRPNTSFCFLDIRSPGLGDTAMYLCATSRDPLRGQPQHFGDGTRLSIL.

This chain uses TRBV5-4 with TRBJ2-5, with D maybe TRBD1 (8 bases). V gave up 4 bases and J gave up 5 bases, with 18 bases separating them. Germline V gives CDR1 SGHNT, CDR2 YYREEE (reference sequence). This CDR3 has 15 amino acids. The CDR3 here is CASSHRGGRRETQYF. The CDR3 DNA follows: TGTGCCAGCAGCCACAGGGGGGGCCGCAGGGAGACCCAGTACTTC. Drawing the rest from reference TRBV5-4 and TRBJ2-5, the complete variable domain is ETGVTQSPTHLIKTRGQQVTLRCSSQSGHNTVSWYQQALGQGPQFIFQYYREEENGRGNFPPRFSGLQFPNYSSELNVNALELDDSALYLCASSHRGGRRETQYFGPGTRLLVL.

This chain connects TRBV5-4 to TRBJ1-1, with D perhaps TRBD1 (5 bases). Trimming pared 1 base from V and 1 base from J, leaving 8 bases between. Looked up from germline, CDR1 is SGHNT and CDR2 is YYREEE (reference sequence). This CDR3 spans 14 amino acids. The CDR3 is CASSLSQGNTEAFF. The CDR3 nucleotides are TGTGCCAGCAGCTTGAGCCAGGGGAACACTGAAGCTTTCTTT.

The chain has TRBV6-6 and TRBJ2-7; 12 bases agree with TRBD2. Trimming cost V 6 bases and J 5 bases; bases outside gene matches: 11. Germline values: CDR1 MNHNY, CDR2 SVGAGI (reference sequence). CDR3 length: 16 amino acids. The CDR3 is CASRKTSGGYNDEQYF. The CDR3 DNA is TGTGCCAGCAGGAAGACTAGCGGGGGATATAACGACGAGCAGTACTTC.

This sequence joins TRBV5-1 and TRBJ2-7, with TRBD1 matching 8 bases. The CDR3 totals 16 residues. CDR1 is SGHRS and CDR2 is YFSETQ in the germline V gene. V shed 4 bases and J 1 base; nucleotides not matched to a gene: 10. The DNA for the CDR3 is TGCGCCAGCAGCCTGGGACCACAGGGGGGTTCCTACGAGCAGTACTTC. This encodes CASSLGPQGGSYEQYF.

CDR3 residues: CASSYRGDQPQHF. CDR3 coding DNA: TGTGCCAGTAGCTACAGGGGGGATCAGCCCCAGCATTTT. The gene calls are TRBV19 and TRBJ1-5; 8 nucleotides align to TRBD1. This CDR3 region has 13 residues. Germline V gene sequence: CDR1 LNHDA, CDR2 SQIVND (reference sequence). V lost 6 bases, J lost 5 bases, and 3 bases stayed unmatched.

V is TRBV28 and J is TRBJ2-3; 8 nucleotides align to TRBD1. CDR3 size: 15 residues. Trimming removed 3 bases from V and 2 bases from J; junction bases left unmatched: 4. Germline V lookup: CDR1 MDHEN, CDR2 SYDVKM. DNA for the CDR3: TGTGCCAGCAGTTTGGGACAGGCCACCACAGATACGCAGTATTTT. Its translation: CASSLGQATTDTQYF.

The rearrangement joins TRBV28 to TRBJ1-5; D gene uncertain. With 6 bases removed from V and 4 bases from J, the gap between germline ends came to 10 bases. This CDR3 is 13 amino acids long. Germline CDR1 is MDHEN and CDR2 is SYDVKM. In DNA form, the CDR3 reads TGTGCCAGCAGCGTTACACCGAATCAGCCCCAGCATTTT. It specifies CASSVTPNQPQHF.

The chain is built from TRBV2 and TRBJ2-3; D might be TRBD1 (6 bases). The germline V gene encodes CDR1 SNHLY and CDR2 FYNNEI. The CDR3 runs to 13 residues. The ends were cut back, 2 bases at V and 5 bases at J, with 8 bases in the middle. CDR3 sequence reads: CASSEQGKDTQYF. CDR3 DNA sequence: TGTGCCAGCAGTGAACAGGGGAAAGATACGCAGTATTTT. Supplemented by reference TRBV2 and TRBJ2-3, the full variable domain reads EPEVTQTPSHQVTQMGQEVILRCVPISNHLYFYWYRQILGQKVEFLVSFYNNEISEKSEIFDDQFSVERPDGSNFTLKIRSTKLEDSAMYFCASSEQGKDTQYFGPGTRLTVL.

The V gene is TRBV5-4, the J gene TRBJ2-2; 10 nucleotides line up with TRBD2. The V and J ends lost 1 base and 7 bases, in that order; junction bases with no gene match: 7. CDR3 length: 16 amino acids. The V gene's germline CDR1 is SGHNT and CDR2 YYREEE (reference sequence). Written as DNA, the CDR3 is TGTGCCAGCAGCTTGCGGGCTAGCGGGAGTGTCGGGGAGCTGTTTTTT. Translation: CASSLRASGSVGELFF.

The V gene is TRBV5-1, the J gene TRBJ1-1, with no clear D. The CDR3 runs 14 residues. V lost 0 bases and J 7 bases, leaving 13 bases between the germline ends. Germline-derived CDR1 and CDR2 are SGHRS and YFSETQ. The CDR3 loop reads CASSLVSVYGEAFF. DNA for the CDR3: TGCGCCAGCAGCTTGGTTTCAGTGTATGGTGAAGCTTTCTTT.

This rearrangement joins TRBV9 to TRBJ2-5; 8 nucleotides agree with TRBD1. The CDR3 is made up of 14 amino acids. V shed 4 bases and J 5 bases; nucleotides not matched to a gene: 7. Germline V lookup: CDR1 SGDLS, CDR2 YYNGEE. CDR3 coding DNA: TGTGCCAGCAGCCCACAGGGGGGTAAGGAGACCCAGTACTTC. Its protein is CASSPQGGKETQYF.

The CDR3 DNA follows: TGTGCCAGCTCTCGGTTGACGCGGGAAAAACTGTTTTTT. Translated: CASSRLTREKLFF. The chain links TRBV28 to TRBJ1-4; D not resolved. The CDR3 extends over 13 amino acids. Trimming left V 8 bases short and J 8 bases short, with 15 bases between. The germline CDR1 and CDR2 sequences are MDHEN and SYDVKM.

This clone was found a few times. The same CDR3 can be traced to other DNA sequences in this sample. The rearrangement links TRBV5-1 to TRBJ2-7, with D possibly TRBD1 on 6 matching bases. CDR3 length: 13 amino acids. V was trimmed by 4 bases and J by 3 bases, leaving 11 bases between them. Germline V gene data show CDR1 as SGHRS and CDR2 as YFSETQ. This CDR3 reads CASSLGQNYEQYF. The CDR3 DNA reads as TGCGCCAGCAGCCTCGGACAGAACTACGAGCAGTACTTC. Complete variable domain (other parts from reference TRBV5-1 and TRBJ2-7): KAGVTQTPRYLIKTRGQQVTLSCSPISGHRSVSWYQQTPGQGLQFLFEYFSETQRNKGNFPGRFSGRQFSNSRSEMNVSTLELGDSALYLCASSLGQNYEQYFGPGTRLTVT.